This record looks at one T cell receptor (beta chain) sequence and its context. Assay used: immunoSEQ multiplex PCR; TCRdb lists only in-frame clones, some missing. The sample holds tens of thousands of clones, 81% seen once. The data belong to a study of blood T cell repertoires in COVID-19. Study details: Some COVID-19 samples were acute and others convalescent; all came from the United States, Italy and Spain.

V was pared by 5 bases and J by 2 bases, with 13 bases between. Germline-derived CDR1 and CDR2 are SGHTA and FQGNSA. The length of the CDR3 is 14 residues. This receptor was identified in a man of 80 years or more with COVID-19, enrolled during active disease. This sequence joins TRBV7-2 and TRBJ2-7; no clear D gene. Sample: peripheral blood. The CDR3, as DNA: TGTGCCAGCAGCCCGGCCCCAGGTCCCTACGAGCAGTACTTC. Translation: CASSPAPGPYEQYF.